The rows below give T cell receptor beta chains drawn from one sample of a study of blood T cell repertoires in COVID-19. Method: immunoSEQ multiplex PCR; TCRdb's copy keeps in-frame clones and lacks some. The sample records over 300,000 clones, more than 70% being singletons. Material for sequencing was peripheral blood. Receptors were obtained from a man in his forties with acute or convalescent COVID-19. Each CDR3 is given with its conserved first and last residue. D genes are given only for firm matches. Part of the rows lack a size; the others show once, few, many or a class for expanded clones.

J: TRBJ2-3
D: TRBD2
size: -
V: TRBV4-2
DNA: TGTGCCAGCAGCAACGGACTAGCGGGAGGACCCAGCACAGATACGCAGTATTTT
CDR3: CASSNGLAGGPSTDTQYF

J: TRBJ2-2
D: TRBD1
size: -
V: TRBV4-1
DNA: TGCGCCAGCAGGCAGACAGGGGTTCGGACCGGGGAGCTGTTTTTT
CDR3: CASRQTGVRTGELFF

J: TRBJ2-1
D: TRBD2
size: -
V: TRBV19
DNA: TGTGCCAGTAGCGCCGCGTTTGGACGGGGGGCCTACAATGAGCAGTTCTTC
CDR3: CASSAAFGRGAYNEQFF

J: TRBJ1-5
D: TRBD1
size: -
V: TRBV28
DNA: TGTGCCAGCAGCAACCTGCAGACAGGGGGCCGCAATCAGCCCCAGCATTTT
CDR3: CASSNLQTGGRNQPQHF

J: TRBJ1-1
D: TRBD1
size: -
V: TRBV18
DNA: TGTGCCAGCTCACGTGATACCCAGGGGGCCGGCGAAGCTTTCTTT
CDR3: CASSRDTQGAGEAFF

J: TRBJ1-6
D: TRBD1
size: once
V: TRBV28
DNA: TGTGCCAGCAGTTCGGGGACAGGGGATAATTCACCCCTCCACTTT
CDR3: CASSSGTGDNSPLHF

J: TRBJ1-2
D: -
size: -
V: TRBV7-9
DNA: TGTGCCAGCAGCTTTGCGGGGCTGTCGAACTATGGCTACACCTTC
CDR3: CASSFAGLSNYGYTF

J: TRBJ2-3
D: -
size: -
V: TRBV9
DNA: TGTGCCAGCAGCATAGAAGCGGGTGGGACAGATACGCAGTATTTT
CDR3: CASSIEAGGTDTQYF

J: TRBJ2-1
D: -
size: -
V: TRBV27
DNA: TGTGCCAGCAGTTGGACAGCAAGCGCCTACAATGAGCAGTTCTTC
CDR3: CASSWTASAYNEQFF

J: TRBJ2-5
D: TRBD2
size: once
V: TRBV11-3
DNA: TGTGCCAGCAGCCTCAGACTAGCGGGCGAGACCCAGTACTTC
CDR3: CASSLRLAGETQYF

J: TRBJ1-4
D: -
size: -
V: TRBV21-1
DNA: TGTGCCAGCAGCAAACACGCCAGGCATGAAAAACTGTTTTTT
CDR3: CASSKHARHEKLFF

J: TRBJ1-5
D: -
size: -
V: TRBV5-8
DNA: TGTGCCAGCAGCTTCCAGGGTTCTAGCAATCAGCCCCAGCATTTT
CDR3: CASSFQGSSNQPQHF

J: TRBJ1-4
D: -
size: -
V: TRBV27
DNA: TGTGCCAGCAGTTTAGTGATAGGGAGTGAAAAACTGTTTTTT
CDR3: CASSLVIGSEKLFF

J: TRBJ1-4
D: -
size: -
V: TRBV27
DNA: TGTGCCAGCAGTTTCCGGAGGAATGAAAAACTGTTTTTT
CDR3: CASSFRRNEKLFF

J: TRBJ2-2
D: TRBD1
size: -
V: TRBV6-6
DNA: TGTGCCAGCACCCCGAACAGGGGGCGAATCACCGGGGAGCTGTTTTTT
CDR3: CASTPNRGRITGELFF

J: TRBJ1-2
D: -
size: -
V: TRBV5-6
DNA: TGTGCCAGCAGCCAAATCCCAAACAGGGTTGGCTACACCTTC
CDR3: CASSQIPNRVGYTF

J: TRBJ1-6
D: TRBD1
size: -
V: TRBV28
DNA: TGTGCCAGCAGACCCTCCCGGATGAAACAGGGGCGGAATTCACCCCTCCACTTT
CDR3: CASRPSRMKQGRNSPLHF

J: TRBJ2-2
D: -
size: once
V: TRBV19
DNA: TGTGCCAGTAGTAGGAGGGAGAGGGCCGGGGAGCTGTTTTTT
CDR3: CASSRRERAGELFF

J: TRBJ1-4
D: TRBD1
size: few
V: TRBV25-1
DNA: TGTGCCAGCAGTGGCCGGGACAGGACCACAACTAATGAAAAACTGTTTTTT
CDR3: CASSGRDRTTTNEKLFF

J: TRBJ1-1
D: -
size: few
V: TRBV7-3
DNA: TGTGCCAGCAGCTTAGGCCGCTGGGCCATGAACACTGAAGCTTTCTTT
CDR3: CASSLGRWAMNTEAFF

J: TRBJ1-2
D: -
size: -
V: TRBV5-8
DNA: TGTGCCAGCAGCTTGGTCTCAGGGGATATTCCGTGGTATGGCTACACCTTC
CDR3: CASSLVSGDIPWYGYTF

J: TRBJ1-1
D: -
size: -
V: TRBV30
DNA: TGTGCCTGGAGTAAGGGGGTACACACTGAAGCTTTCTTT
CDR3: CAWSKGVHTEAFF

J: TRBJ1-2
D: TRBD1
size: -
V: TRBV10-3
DNA: TGTGCCATCAGTCAGGGGGAAGGCTACACCTTC
CDR3: CAISQGEGYTF

J: TRBJ2-1
D: -
size: -
V: TRBV9
DNA: TGTGCCAGCAGCGTAGGCAGGAATCACGGCAATGAGCAGTTCTTC
CDR3: CASSVGRNHGNEQFF

J: TRBJ2-5
D: TRBD1
size: -
V: TRBV3-1/TRBV3-2
DNA: TGTGCCAGCAGCCAAACTTGGATGGGGGGACAGGGGGCGACCCAGTACTTC
CDR3: CASSQTWMGGQGATQYF

J: TRBJ1-4
D: -
size: few
V: TRBV3-1/TRBV3-2
DNA: TGTGCCAGCAGCCAAGCTAGCCCGGACGGAAATGAAAAACTGTTTTTT
CDR3: CASSQASPDGNEKLFF

J: TRBJ1-1
D: -
size: -
V: TRBV12-3/TRBV12-4
DNA: TGTGCCAGCAGTTTATCAGGGGTTGCTGAAGCTTTCTTT
CDR3: CASSLSGVAEAFF

J: TRBJ1-2
D: TRBD1
size: -
V: TRBV2
DNA: TGTGCCAGCAGTGCCGGGACAGGCTATGGCTACACCTTC
CDR3: CASSAGTGYGYTF

J: TRBJ2-5
D: -
size: -
V: TRBV29-1
DNA: TGCAGCGTTGGTGACTACCAAGAGACCCAGTACTTC
CDR3: CSVGDYQETQYF

J: TRBJ2-7
D: TRBD1
size: -
V: TRBV19
DNA: TGTGCCAGTTGCCCGGGCGGACAGGGTACCAACGAGCAGTACTTC
CDR3: CASCPGGQGTNEQYF

J: TRBJ1-5
D: -
size: -
V: TRBV21-1
DNA: TGTGCCAGCAATCCACAGGCCTCAGTTTGGGTGCATTTT
CDR3: CASNPQASVWVHF

J: TRBJ2-7
D: -
size: -
V: TRBV9
DNA: TGTGCCAGCAGCGTACGACCGGCGGATAACTACGAGCAGTACTTC
CDR3: CASSVRPADNYEQYF